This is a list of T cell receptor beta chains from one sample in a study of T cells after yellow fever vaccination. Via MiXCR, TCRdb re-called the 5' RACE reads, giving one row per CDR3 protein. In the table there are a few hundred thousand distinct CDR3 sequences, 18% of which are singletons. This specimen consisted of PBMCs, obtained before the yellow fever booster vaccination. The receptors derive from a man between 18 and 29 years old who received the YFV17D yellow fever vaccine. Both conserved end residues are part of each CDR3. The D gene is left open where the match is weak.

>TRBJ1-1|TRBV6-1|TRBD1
CASKGPGQETTEAFF
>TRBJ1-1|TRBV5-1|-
CASSLILAGDTNTEAFF
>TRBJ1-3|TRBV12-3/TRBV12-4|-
CASTPEALSGNTIYF
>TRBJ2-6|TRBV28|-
CASEEGGANVLTF
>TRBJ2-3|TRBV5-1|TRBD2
CASSLDSGGFTDTQYF
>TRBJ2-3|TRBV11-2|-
CASSFRPGEGNTQYF
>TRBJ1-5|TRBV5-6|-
CASSFSYVQGLTAQHF
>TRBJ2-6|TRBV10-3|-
CAIQSSSGANVLTF
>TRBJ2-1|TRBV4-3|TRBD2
CASSQGLADNEQFF
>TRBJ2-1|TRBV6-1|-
CASGEGKAYNEQFF
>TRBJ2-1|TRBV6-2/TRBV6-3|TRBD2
CASSSLLAEAYNEQFF
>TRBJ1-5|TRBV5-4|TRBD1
CASSPQPGQGNQPQHF
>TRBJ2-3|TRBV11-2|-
CASSKLGITQYF
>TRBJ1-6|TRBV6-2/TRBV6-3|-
CASSRNRDGRYNSPLHF
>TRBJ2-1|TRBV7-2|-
CASSSGYNEQFF
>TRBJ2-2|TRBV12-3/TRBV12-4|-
CASSENTGELFF
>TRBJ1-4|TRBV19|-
CASRRVSTTNEKLFF
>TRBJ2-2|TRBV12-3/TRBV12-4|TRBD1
CASSPGTGHGELFF
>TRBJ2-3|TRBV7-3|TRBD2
CASTRWPGGPDTQYF
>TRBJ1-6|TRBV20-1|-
CSVGSSYNSPLHF
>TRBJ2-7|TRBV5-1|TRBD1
CASSLIGTGPLSGVEQYF
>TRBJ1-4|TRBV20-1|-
CSARDSGVGNEKLFF
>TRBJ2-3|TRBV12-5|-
CASGLVGSTDTQYF
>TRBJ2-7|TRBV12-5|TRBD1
CASGYPPGTGGYEQYF
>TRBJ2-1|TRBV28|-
CASSIALRNEQFF
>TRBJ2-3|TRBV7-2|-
CASSPTSGKAQYF
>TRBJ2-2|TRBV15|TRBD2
CATSPSGGVVGELFF
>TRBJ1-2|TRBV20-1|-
CSARAGGYTF
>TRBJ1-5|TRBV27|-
CASSPAGTPRVGQPQHF
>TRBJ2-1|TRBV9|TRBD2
CASSVFAGGDEQFF
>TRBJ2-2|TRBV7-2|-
CAAGGPPTGELFF
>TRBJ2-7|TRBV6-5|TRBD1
CASRGTGLSYEQYF
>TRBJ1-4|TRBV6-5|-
CASRSSTSGRRNEKLFF
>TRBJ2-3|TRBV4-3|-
CASSQGGLEGGTQYF
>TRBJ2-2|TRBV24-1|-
CATSDLKSYRANTGELFF
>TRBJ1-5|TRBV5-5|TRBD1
CASSLRTGDQPQHF
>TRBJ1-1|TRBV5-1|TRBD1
CASSFQGAEAFF